The 19 T cell receptor beta chains listed next were all sequenced from one sample in a study of blood T cell repertoires in COVID-19. Clones were read by immunoSEQ multiplex PCR, and TCRdb kept only the in-frame ones, dropping some. The sample holds a few hundred thousand clones, about 89% seen once. The material sequenced was PBMCs or T cells enriched from blood (not recorded which). The receptors here all came from a human donor in a cohort exposed to, infected with or recovered from COVID-19 (not recorded which). The donor label of this sample is uncertain.

The chain couples TRBV7-6 to TRBJ2-2; no reliable D call. Germline V CDR1 and CDR2: SGHVS, FNYEAQ. This CDR3 is built from 14 residues. With 2 bases removed from V and 1 base from J, the gap between germline ends came to 5 bases. The CDR3 loop is CASSLIMNTGELFF. CDR3 nucleotide sequence: TGTGCCAGCAGCTTAATCATGAACACCGGGGAGCTGTTTTTT.

The J gene is TRBJ2-5, the V gene TRBV4-2; no clear D gene. The CDR3 spans 11 residues. V was shortened by 1 base and J by 8 bases, with 5 bases between the two germline ends. CDR1 is LGHNA and CDR2 is YNFKEQ in the germline V gene. This chain's CDR3 is CASSQGGTQYF. CDR3 DNA sequence: TGTGCCAGCAGCCAAGGCGGAACCCAGTACTTC.

The chain employs TRBV2 and TRBJ1-6; D call uncertain. V lost 4 bases and J 6 bases, leaving 16 bases between the germline ends. The CDR3 spans 16 residues. Looked up from germline, CDR1 is SNHLY and CDR2 is FYNNEI. The CDR3 DNA reads TGTGCCAGCAGTGGTGCGGGGAGGATAGGTAATTCACCCCTCCACTTT. This translates into CASSGAGRIGNSPLHF.

This clone has a handful of counts. The rearrangement joins TRBV6-5 to TRBJ1-6, with TRBD1 matching 8 bases. Trimming removed 11 bases from V and 5 bases from J; junction bases left unmatched: 5. CDR1 and CDR2 (germline): MNHEY, SVGAGI. This CDR3 contains 13 residues. The CDR3 region is CACHRGNNSPLHF. In DNA, the CDR3 is TGTGCCTGCCACAGGGGGAATAATTCACCCCTCCACTTT.

The chain is built from TRBV7-2 and TRBJ1-4; 8 bases agree with TRBD1. The CDR3 spans 15 residues. After removal of 5 bases from V and 2 bases from J, the junction contained 4 bases not matched to a gene. Germline V gene lookup returns CDR1 SGHTA and CDR2 FQGNSA. CDR3 residues: CASSHDRGTNEKLFF. The CDR3 nucleotides read TGTGCCAGCAGCCATGACAGGGGCACTAATGAAAAACTGTTTTTT.

V and J are TRBV5-4 and TRBJ1-2; TRBD1 aligns across 8 bases. CDR1 and CDR2 from the germline V gene are SGHNT and YYREEE (reference sequence). The junction had 0 bases not matched to a gene; V was cut back by 2 bases and J by 3 bases. The CDR3 spans 13 residues. The CDR3 DNA reads TGTGCCAGCAGCTTACAGGGGGACTATGGCTACACCTTC. Translating gives CASSLQGDYGYTF.

This chain uses TRBV19 with TRBJ2-3, with a possible D match to TRBD2 (5 bases). Germline CDR1 LNHDA, CDR2 SQIVND (reference sequence). Trimming shortened V by 4 bases and J by 4 bases, and 18 bases separated the two germline ends. CDR3 length: 16 amino acids. The CDR3 loop reads CASSSRIPFGADTQYF. The CDR3 bases are TGTGCCAGTAGTAGCAGGATTCCCTTCGGGGCAGATACGCAGTATTTT. The whole variable domain, filled in from reference TRBV19 and TRBJ2-3, reads DGGITQSPKYLFRKEGQNVTLSCEQNLNHDAMYWYRQDPGQGLRLIYYSQIVNDFQKGDIAEGYSVSREKKESFPLTVTSAQKNPTAFYLCASSSRIPFGADTQYFGPGTRLTVL.

V usage is TRBV6-5 and J usage is TRBJ2-3, with D possibly TRBD2 on 5 matching bases. The CDR3 length is 16 residues. Germline V gene data show CDR1 as MNHEY and CDR2 as SVGAGI. Trimming removed 4 bases from V and 0 bases from J, with 14 bases in between. CDR3 region: CASSLLGKLSTDTQYF. The CDR3 DNA follows: TGTGCCAGCAGTTTGCTCGGGAAACTGAGCACAGATACGCAGTATTTT.

The rearrangement links TRBV5-1 to TRBJ2-4, with 9 bases aligning to TRBD2. The length of the CDR3 is 15 residues. V was clipped by 2 bases and J by 4 bases; unmatched bases: 4. Germline-derived CDR1 and CDR2 are SGHRS and YFSETQ. The CDR3 DNA follows: TGCGCCAGCAGCTTAAGCGGGGGGCCTAAAAACATTCAGTACTTC. Its protein is CASSLSGGPKNIQYF.

The rearrangement links TRBV12-5 to TRBJ2-1; 9 nucleotides align to TRBD1. The germline V gene encodes CDR1 LGHNT and CDR2 FRNRAP. The CDR3 loop spans 16 amino acids. The V segment lost 1 base and the J segment 10 bases; nucleotides outside the gene matches: 11. CDR3 loop: CASGLEGTGRRNEQFF. CDR3 sequence (DNA): TGTGCTAGTGGTTTGGAAGGGACAGGGAGGCGCAACGAGCAGTTCTTC.

This chain connects TRBV3-1 (or the pseudogene TRBV3-2) to TRBJ2-1; TRBD2 might be the D (5 bases). Germline CDR1 and CDR2: LGHDT and YNNKEL (reference sequence). Trimming cost V 1 base and J 1 base, with 5 bases left between them. The CDR3 loop spans 14 amino acids. CDR3 in DNA: TGTGCCAGCAGCCAAGGGAGGTCCTACAATGAGCAGTTCTTC. Translated: CASSQGRSYNEQFF.

The chain combines TRBV20-1 with TRBJ2-2; no reliable D call. CDR1 is DFQATT, CDR2 SNEGSKA, per germline (reference sequence). Trimming removed 6 bases from V and 6 bases from J, with 8 bases in between. The CDR3 totals 11 residues. The CDR3: CSAVAAGELFF. The CDR3 region has the DNA TGCAGTGCAGTAGCTGCCGGGGAGCTGTTTTTT.

This clone appeared once. This chain uses TRBV4-1 with TRBJ1-3, with D possibly being TRBD1 (5 bases). The CDR3 is made up of 15 amino acids. The germline gives CDR1 MGHRA, CDR2 YSYEKL. The V end lost 4 bases, the J end lost 0 bases, and 10 bases lay between the germline ends. In DNA form, the CDR3 reads TGCGCCAGCAGCCTGGGACTGCACTCTGGAAACACCATATATTTT. This encodes CASSLGLHSGNTIYF.

The rearrangement uses TRBV2 and TRBJ2-2; 13 nucleotides line up with TRBD2. Germline trimming cut 8 bases from V and 4 bases from J; bases unmatched to any gene: 4. Germline lookup yields CDR1 SNHLY and CDR2 FYNNEI. This CDR3 region has 15 residues. Here the CDR3 reads CASGGLAGPTGELFF. CDR3 DNA: TGTGCCAGCGGGGGACTAGCGGGGCCCACCGGGGAGCTGTTTTTT.

This rearrangement joins TRBV18 to TRBJ1-3; no clear D gene. Germline CDR1 KGHSH, CDR2 LQKENI. The length of the CDR3 is 16 residues. Trimming stripped 3 bases from V and 0 bases from J, with 12 bases between. The CDR3 loop reads CASSPGRRRSGNTIYF. In DNA form, the CDR3 reads TGTGCCAGCTCACCGGGCAGGCGTCGCTCTGGAAACACCATATATTTT.

This chain links TRBV24-1 with TRBJ1-6; maybe TRBD1 (5 bases). Trimming took off 10 bases at V and 6 bases at J, with 12 bases between the two ends. The germline CDR1 and CDR2 sequences are KGHDR and SFDVKD. The CDR3 is made up of 13 amino acids. As DNA, the CDR3 is TGTGCCACTCCCAGGGTGGGTAATTCACCCCTCCACTTT. Its translation: CATPRVGNSPLHF.

The chain carries TRBV5-1 and TRBJ2-7; TRBD2 is a possible D gene (5 bases). This CDR3 is built from 15 residues. V lost 0 bases to trimming and J lost 2 bases, with 12 bases between them. Germline V gene lookup returns CDR1 SGHRS and CDR2 YFSETQ. For the CDR3, the DNA is TGCGCCAGCAGCTTGGCCCCCAGCGGTCCCTACGAGCAGTACTTC. The encoded protein is CASSLAPSGPYEQYF.

This chain uses TRBV7-6 with TRBJ1-2; perhaps TRBD1 as D (5 bases). The CDR3 runs to 14 residues. Per the germline V gene, CDR1 is SGHVS and CDR2 is FNYEAQ. The V and J ends lost 1 base and 4 bases respectively, with 10 bases between them. The CDR3 reads CASSLGQGTYGYTF. CDR3 coding DNA: TGTGCCAGCAGCTTAGGCCAGGGAACCTATGGCTACACCTTC.

This chain links TRBV11-2 with TRBJ2-7; 12 bases are a match to TRBD2. The CDR3 extends over 15 amino acids. V lost 2 bases to trimming and J lost 4 bases; unmatched junction nucleotides: 3. Germline loops: CDR1 SGHAT, CDR2 FQNNGV. The CDR3 reads CASSLSLAGGYEQYF. The CDR3 DNA is TGTGCCAGCAGCTTAAGTCTAGCGGGGGGGTACGAGCAGTACTTC.